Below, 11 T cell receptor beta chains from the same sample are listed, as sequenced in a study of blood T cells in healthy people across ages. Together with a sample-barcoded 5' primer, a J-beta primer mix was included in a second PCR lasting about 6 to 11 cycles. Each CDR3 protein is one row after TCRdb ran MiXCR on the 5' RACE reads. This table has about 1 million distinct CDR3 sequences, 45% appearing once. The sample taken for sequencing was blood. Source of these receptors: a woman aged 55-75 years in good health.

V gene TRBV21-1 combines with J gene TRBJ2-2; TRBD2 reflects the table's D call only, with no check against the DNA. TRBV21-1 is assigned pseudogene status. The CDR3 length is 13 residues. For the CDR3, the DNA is TGTGCCTTCCGGACTAGCGGAGGCGGGGAGCTGTTTTTT. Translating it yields CAFRTSGGGELFF.

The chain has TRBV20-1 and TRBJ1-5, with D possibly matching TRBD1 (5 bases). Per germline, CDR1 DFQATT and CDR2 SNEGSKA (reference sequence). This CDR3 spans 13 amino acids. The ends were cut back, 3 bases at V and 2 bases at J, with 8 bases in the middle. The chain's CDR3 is CSARGGRNQPQHF. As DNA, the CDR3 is TGCAGTGCTAGGGGGGGTCGCAATCAGCCCCAGCATTTT.

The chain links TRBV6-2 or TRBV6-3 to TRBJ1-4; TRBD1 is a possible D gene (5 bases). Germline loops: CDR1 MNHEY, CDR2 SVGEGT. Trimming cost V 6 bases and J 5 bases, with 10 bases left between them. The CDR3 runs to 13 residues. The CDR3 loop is CASRRDGNEKLFF. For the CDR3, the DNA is TGTGCCAGCAGACGGGACGGGAATGAAAAACTGTTTTTT.

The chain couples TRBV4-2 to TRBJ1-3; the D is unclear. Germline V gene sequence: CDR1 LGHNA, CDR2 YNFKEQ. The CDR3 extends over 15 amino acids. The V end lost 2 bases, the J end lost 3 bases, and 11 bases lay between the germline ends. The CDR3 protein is CASSQRTELGNTIYF. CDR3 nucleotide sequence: TGTGCCAGCAGCCAACGCACAGAGCTTGGAAACACCATATATTTT.

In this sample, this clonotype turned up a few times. As DNA, the CDR3 is TGTGCCACTTCGGACAGGGGGAATGGCTACACCTTC. Translation: CATSDRGNGYTF. The rearrangement links TRBV10-3 to TRBJ1-2; 10 nucleotides align to TRBD1. In germline, CDR1 is ENHRY, CDR2 SYGVKD. With V trimmed by 10 bases and J by 6 bases, 5 bases remained unmatched. This CDR3 comprises 12 residues.

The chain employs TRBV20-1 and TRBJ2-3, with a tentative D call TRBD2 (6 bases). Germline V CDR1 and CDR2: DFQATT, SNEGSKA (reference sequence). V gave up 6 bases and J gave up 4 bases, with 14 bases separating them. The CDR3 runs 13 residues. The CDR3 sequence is CSATRGGADTQYF. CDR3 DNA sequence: TGCAGTGCCACTCGGGGCGGGGCAGATACGCAGTATTTT.

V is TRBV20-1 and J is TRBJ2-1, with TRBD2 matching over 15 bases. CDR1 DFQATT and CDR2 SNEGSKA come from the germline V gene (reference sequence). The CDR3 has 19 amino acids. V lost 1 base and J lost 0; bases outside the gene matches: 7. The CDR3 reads CSARALGTSGRSSYNEQFF. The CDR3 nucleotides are TGCAGTGCTAGAGCCCTTGGGACTAGCGGGAGGAGCTCCTACAATGAGCAGTTCTTC.

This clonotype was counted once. The CDR3 spells CASSYRGANTGELFF. CDR3 nucleotides: TGTGCCAGCAGTTACCGGGGCGCGAACACCGGGGAGCTGTTTTTT. The genes are TRBV6-5 and TRBJ2-2, with D perhaps being TRBD1 or TRBD2 (5 bases each). Looked up from germline, CDR1 is MNHEY and CDR2 is SVGAGI. The germline V and J ends were trimmed by 2 bases and 0 bases, with 7 bases remaining between them. The CDR3 has 15 amino acids.

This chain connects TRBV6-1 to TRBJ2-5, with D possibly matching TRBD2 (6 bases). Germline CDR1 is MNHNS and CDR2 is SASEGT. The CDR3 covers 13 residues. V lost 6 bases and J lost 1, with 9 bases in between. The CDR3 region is CASRRDVQETQYF. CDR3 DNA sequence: TGTGCCAGCAGGCGGGACGTCCAAGAGACCCAGTACTTC.

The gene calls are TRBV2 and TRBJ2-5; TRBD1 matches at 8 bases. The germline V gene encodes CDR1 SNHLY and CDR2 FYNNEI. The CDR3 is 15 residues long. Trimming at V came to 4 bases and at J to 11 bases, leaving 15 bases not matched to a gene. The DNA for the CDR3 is TGTGCCAGCAGTGTTTCCCCCGCAGGGGGCGATGAGCAGTACTTC. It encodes CASSVSPAGGDEQYF.

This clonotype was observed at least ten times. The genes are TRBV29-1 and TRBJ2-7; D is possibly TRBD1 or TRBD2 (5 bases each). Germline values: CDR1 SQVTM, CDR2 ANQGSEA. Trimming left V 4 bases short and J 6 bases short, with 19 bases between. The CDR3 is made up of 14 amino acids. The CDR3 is CSVVRDGSSSEQYF. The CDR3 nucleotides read TGCAGCGTTGTCCGGGACGGTAGTAGTAGCGAGCAGTACTTC.